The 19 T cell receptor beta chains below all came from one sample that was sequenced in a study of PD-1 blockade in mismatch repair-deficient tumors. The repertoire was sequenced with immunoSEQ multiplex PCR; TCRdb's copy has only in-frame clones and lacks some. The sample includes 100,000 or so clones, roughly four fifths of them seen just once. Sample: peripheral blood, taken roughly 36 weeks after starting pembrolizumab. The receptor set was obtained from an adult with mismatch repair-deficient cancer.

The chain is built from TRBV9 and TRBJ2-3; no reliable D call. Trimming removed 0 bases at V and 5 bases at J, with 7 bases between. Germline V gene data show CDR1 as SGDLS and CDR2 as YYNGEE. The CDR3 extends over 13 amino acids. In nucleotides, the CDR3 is TGTGCCAGCAGCGTAGAACAGCTAGATACGCAGTATTTT. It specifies CASSVEQLDTQYF.

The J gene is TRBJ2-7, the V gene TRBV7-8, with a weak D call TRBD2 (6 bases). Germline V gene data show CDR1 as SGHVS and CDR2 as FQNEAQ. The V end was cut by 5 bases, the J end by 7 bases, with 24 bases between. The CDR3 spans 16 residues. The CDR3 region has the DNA TGTGCCAGCAGCCCCGGCTTCGGGACTGGCGATCTAGAGCAGTACTTC. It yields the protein CASSPGFGTGDLEQYF.

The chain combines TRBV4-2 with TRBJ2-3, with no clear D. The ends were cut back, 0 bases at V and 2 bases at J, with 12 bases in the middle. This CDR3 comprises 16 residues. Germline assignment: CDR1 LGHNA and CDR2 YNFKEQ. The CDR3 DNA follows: TGTGCCAGCAGCCAAGATGGGGTGCTAGTCACAGATACGCAGTATTTT. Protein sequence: CASSQDGVLVTDTQYF.

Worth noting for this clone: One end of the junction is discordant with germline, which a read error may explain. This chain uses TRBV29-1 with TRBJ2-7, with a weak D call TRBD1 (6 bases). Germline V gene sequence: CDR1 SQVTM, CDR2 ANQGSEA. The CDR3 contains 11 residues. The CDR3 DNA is TGCAGCGTCGTACAGACAGGTTCATTCATTTTC. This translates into CSVVQTGSFIF.

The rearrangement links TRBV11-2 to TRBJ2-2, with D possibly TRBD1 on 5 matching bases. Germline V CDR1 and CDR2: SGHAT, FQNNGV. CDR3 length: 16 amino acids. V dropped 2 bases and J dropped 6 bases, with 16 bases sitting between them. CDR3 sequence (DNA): TGTGCCAGCAGCTTATATCCCCAGGGCGGTGCCGGGGAGCTGTTTTTT. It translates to CASSLYPQGGAGELFF.

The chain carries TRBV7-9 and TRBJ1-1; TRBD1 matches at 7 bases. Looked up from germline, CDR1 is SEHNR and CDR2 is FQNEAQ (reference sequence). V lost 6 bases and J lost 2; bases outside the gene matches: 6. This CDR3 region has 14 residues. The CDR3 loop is CASRSGQTNTEAFF. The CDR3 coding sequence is TGTGCCAGCAGATCGGGACAGACAAACACTGAAGCTTTCTTT.

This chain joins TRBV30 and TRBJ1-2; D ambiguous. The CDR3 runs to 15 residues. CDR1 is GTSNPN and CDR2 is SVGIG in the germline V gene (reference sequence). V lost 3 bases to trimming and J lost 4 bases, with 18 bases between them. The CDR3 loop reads CAWRLEQASPYGYTF. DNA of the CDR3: TGTGCCTGGAGGTTGGAGCAGGCGTCCCCCTATGGCTACACCTTC.

CDR3 loop: CASSLASGGPNEQFF. The CDR3 nucleotides are TGTGCCAGCAGCTTAGCTAGCGGGGGCCCCAATGAGCAGTTCTTC. The rearrangement uses TRBV7-3 and TRBJ2-1; TRBD2 matches 10 bases. CDR3 length equals 15 residues. The trim removed 2 bases at V and 6 bases at J, leaving 4 bases unmatched. CDR1 SGHTA and CDR2 FQGTGA come from the germline V gene.

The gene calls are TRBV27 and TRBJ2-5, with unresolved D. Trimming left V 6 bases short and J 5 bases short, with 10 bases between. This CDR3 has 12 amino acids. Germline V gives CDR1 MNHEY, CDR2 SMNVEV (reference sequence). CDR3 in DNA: TGTGCCAGCAGCCCTGGTGGGGAGACCCAGTACTTC. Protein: CASSPGGETQYF.

CDR3: CASSFPPTSGSQPSNEQFF. CDR3 DNA sequence: TGTGCCAGCAGCTTCCCCCCAACTAGCGGGAGTCAACCGTCCAATGAGCAGTTCTTC. The V and J genes are TRBV5-8 and TRBJ2-1, with 11 nucleotides matching TRBD2. CDR1 is SGHTS, CDR2 YDEGEE, per germline. J was trimmed by 6 bases and V by 2 bases; bases with no gene match: 16. The CDR3 extends over 19 amino acids.

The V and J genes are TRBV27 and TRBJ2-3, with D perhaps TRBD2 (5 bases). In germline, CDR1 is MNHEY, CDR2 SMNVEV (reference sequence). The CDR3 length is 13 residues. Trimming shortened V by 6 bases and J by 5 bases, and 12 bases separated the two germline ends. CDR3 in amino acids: CASRRTPIDTQYF. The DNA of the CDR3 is TGTGCCAGCAGGAGGACTCCGATAGATACGCAGTATTTT.

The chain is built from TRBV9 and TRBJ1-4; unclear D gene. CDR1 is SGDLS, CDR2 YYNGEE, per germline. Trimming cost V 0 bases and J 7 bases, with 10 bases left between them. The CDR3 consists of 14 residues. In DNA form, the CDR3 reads TGTGCCAGCAGCGTAGACGGTTCCGGTGAAAAACTGTTTTTT. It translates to CASSVDGSGEKLFF. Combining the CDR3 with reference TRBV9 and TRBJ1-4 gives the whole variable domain DSGVTQTPKHLITATGQRVTLRCSPRSGDLSVYWYQQSLDQGLQFLIQYYNGEERAKGNILERFSAQQFPDLHSELNLSSLELGDSALYFCASSVDGSGEKLFFGSGTQLSVL.

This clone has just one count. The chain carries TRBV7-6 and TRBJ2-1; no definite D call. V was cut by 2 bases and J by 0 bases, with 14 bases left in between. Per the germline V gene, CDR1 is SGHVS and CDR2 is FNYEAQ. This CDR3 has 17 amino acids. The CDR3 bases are TGTGCCAGCAGCTTACTGAAGGGTACGAGCTCCTACAATGAGCAGTTCTTC. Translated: CASSLLKGTSSYNEQFF.

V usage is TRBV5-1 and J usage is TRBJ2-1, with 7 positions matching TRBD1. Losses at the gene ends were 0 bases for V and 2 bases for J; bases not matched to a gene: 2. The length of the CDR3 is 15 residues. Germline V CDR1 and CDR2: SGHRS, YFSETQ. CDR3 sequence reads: CASSLDGTAYNEQFF. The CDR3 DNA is TGCGCCAGCAGCTTGGATGGGACAGCCTACAATGAGCAGTTCTTC.

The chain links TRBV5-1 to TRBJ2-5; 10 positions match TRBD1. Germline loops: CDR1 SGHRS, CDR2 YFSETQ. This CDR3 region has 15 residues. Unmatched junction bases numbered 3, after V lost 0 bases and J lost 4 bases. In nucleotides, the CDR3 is TGCGCCAGCAGCTTGGGACAGGGGGCAGGAGAGACCCAGTACTTC. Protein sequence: CASSLGQGAGETQYF.

The CDR3: CASSLGQGNSNQPQHF. DNA of the CDR3: TGTGCCAGCAGCTTGGGACAGGGGAATAGCAATCAGCCCCAGCATTTT. This chain uses TRBV5-8 with TRBJ1-5; 8 nucleotides line up with TRBD1. V lost 0 bases to trimming and J lost 0 bases; unmatched junction nucleotides: 2. The CDR3 consists of 16 residues. From germline, CDR1 is SGHTS and CDR2 YDEGEE.

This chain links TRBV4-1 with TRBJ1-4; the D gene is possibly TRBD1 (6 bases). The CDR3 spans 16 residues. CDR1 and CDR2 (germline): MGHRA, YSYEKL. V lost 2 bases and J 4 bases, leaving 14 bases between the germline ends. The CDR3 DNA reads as TGCGCCAGCAGCCAAATTTACAGGGAGGGTAATGAAAAACTGTTTTTT. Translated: CASSQIYREGNEKLFF.

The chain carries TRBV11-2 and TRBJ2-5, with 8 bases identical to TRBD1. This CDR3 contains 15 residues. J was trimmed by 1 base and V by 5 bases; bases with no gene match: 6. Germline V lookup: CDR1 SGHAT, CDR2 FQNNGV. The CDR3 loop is CASSGDGQGQETQYF. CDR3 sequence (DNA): TGTGCCAGCAGCGGGGACGGACAGGGCCAAGAGACCCAGTACTTC.

The CDR3 reads CASSGGAAFSYNEQFF. CDR3 nucleotides: TGTGCCAGCAGTGGAGGGGCCGCCTTTTCCTACAATGAGCAGTTCTTC. The chain carries TRBV28 and TRBJ2-1; tentatively, D is TRBD2 (6 bases). The CDR3 spans 16 residues. The V end was cut by 5 bases, the J end by 1 base, with 15 bases between. Germline lookup yields CDR1 MDHEN and CDR2 SYDVKM.